These 20 T cell receptor beta chains share one sample of origin, sequenced in a study of vaccination effects on CD4 cells after COVID-19. For these TCRs, the target antigens are not known. Sequencing used immunoSEQ multiplex PCR; TCRdb keeps in-frame clones, though not all of them. The sample records about 40,000 clones, over 65% being singletons. With the ViraFEST assay, the study expanded antigen-specific CD4+ T cells using viral peptide pools, then sequenced them. Upon completion of around ten days in culture, CD4+ T cells were isolated. Vaccinees lacked prior SARS-CoV-2 infection and tested negative for nucleocapsid antibodies. The specimen comprised CD4+ T cells from PBMCs cultured with HCoV-OC43 spike peptides, sampled before COVID-19 vaccination. Subset given: HCoV-OC43 spike overlapping peptide pool stimulation. Receptors originate from a human donor who received a COVID-19 vaccine.

The V gene is TRBV18, the J gene TRBJ2-6, with 8 nucleotides matching TRBD2. Germline V gene sequence: CDR1 KGHSH, CDR2 LQKENI. J gave up 2 bases and V 1 base, and 7 bases lay outside the gene matches. The CDR3 consists of 18 residues. Here the CDR3 DNA reads TGTGCCAGCTCACCACGGATCGGGAGGGACGCTGGGGCCAACGTCCTGACTTTC. It translates to CASSPRIGRDAGANVLTF.

This chain connects TRBV15 to TRBJ2-4; D unresolved. V was trimmed by 5 bases and J by 4 bases, leaving 21 bases between them. Germline assignment: CDR1 LNHNV and CDR2 YYDKDF (reference sequence). This CDR3 has 17 residues. The CDR3 here is CATSSPRGTAAKNIQYF. The CDR3 DNA follows: TGTGCCACCAGCTCCCCCAGAGGAACAGCTGCGAAAAACATTCAGTACTTC. The whole variable domain, remainder taken from reference TRBV15 and TRBJ2-4, is DAMVIQNPRYQVTQFGKPVTLSCSQTLNHNVMYWYQQKSSQAPKLLFHYYDKDFNNEADTPDNFQSRRPNTSFCFLDIRSPGLGDTAMYLCATSSPRGTAAKNIQYFGAGTRLSVL.

The chain links TRBV7-8 to TRBJ2-1, with D uncertain. Germline-derived CDR1 and CDR2 are SGHVS and FQNEAQ. V was shortened by 5 bases and J by 2 bases, with 16 bases between the two germline ends. The CDR3 is made up of 16 amino acids. CDR3: CASSTERWAAYNEQFF. CDR3 nucleotides: TGTGCCAGCAGCACAGAGAGGTGGGCCGCCTACAATGAGCAGTTCTTC.

This sequence joins TRBV2 and TRBJ2-1; TRBD1 matches 7 bases. The V gene end was trimmed by 8 bases and the J gene end by 0 bases; junction bases not matched to a gene: 10. Germline CDR1 SNHLY, CDR2 FYNNEI. The length of the CDR3 is 16 residues. The CDR3 sequence is CASGDYRGTSYNEQFF. The CDR3 nucleotides are TGTGCCAGCGGCGACTACAGGGGTACCTCCTACAATGAGCAGTTCTTC.

J is TRBJ2-7 and V is TRBV6-5; 7 nucleotides align to TRBD1. Germline CDR1 reads MNHEY; CDR2 reads SVGAGI. CDR3 length: 13 residues. The V gene end was trimmed by 6 bases and the J gene end by 7 bases; junction bases not matched to a gene: 9. In nucleotides, the CDR3 is TGTGCCAGCAGATATACAGGGGTGATGGAGCAGTACTTC. Protein product: CASRYTGVMEQYF.

The V and J genes are TRBV18 and TRBJ2-5; a possible D gene is TRBD2 (6 bases). Germline assignment: CDR1 KGHSH and CDR2 LQKENI. V was trimmed by 2 bases and J by 2 bases, leaving 15 bases between them. The CDR3 has 16 residues. Here the CDR3 DNA reads TGTGCCAGCTCACCAACGTACGGGAGTGGACAAGAGACCCAGTACTTC. Translating gives CASSPTYGSGQETQYF.

This clone came up a few times. The gene calls are TRBV9 and TRBJ2-1; the D is unclear. The CDR3 totals 11 residues. V shed 3 bases and J shed 5 bases, with 3 bases lying between them. Germline V lookup: CDR1 SGDLS, CDR2 YYNGEE. The CDR3 sequence: CASSAHNEQFF. CDR3 sequence (DNA): TGTGCCAGCAGCGCCCACAATGAGCAGTTCTTC.

The genes are TRBV6-5 and TRBJ1-1; maybe TRBD1 (6 bases). The CDR3 is 13 residues long. V lost 0 bases and J 10 bases, leaving 12 bases between the germline ends. Looked up from germline, CDR1 is MNHEY and CDR2 is SVGAGI. In nucleotides, the CDR3 is TGTGCCAGCAGTTACTCTAGGGAAGGGGGAGCTTTCTTT. As protein: CASSYSREGGAFF.

This clone was seen a few times. The chain links TRBV10-2 to TRBJ2-3, with D maybe TRBD2 (6 bases). Germline V gene data show CDR1 as WSHSY and CDR2 as SAAADI. Trimming removed 4 bases at V and 2 bases at J, with 7 bases between. The CDR3 runs 13 residues. CDR3: CASSGGVTDTQYF. CDR3 nucleotide sequence: TGCGCCAGCAGTGGCGGGGTCACAGATACGCAGTATTTT.

The chain joins TRBV7-6 to TRBJ1-4; 7 positions agree with TRBD1. V gave up 5 bases and J gave up 8 bases; unmatched junction bases: 8. This CDR3 region has 14 residues. Germline lookup yields CDR1 SGHVS and CDR2 FNYEAQ. In DNA form, the CDR3 reads TGTGCCAGCAGCCTCGGGACAGTTAACGAAAAACTGTTTTTT. Its translation: CASSLGTVNEKLFF.

The J gene is TRBJ1-3, the V gene TRBV18, with D maybe TRBD1 (5 bases). The germline V gene has CDR1 KGHSH and CDR2 LQKENI. The CDR3 consists of 13 residues. V dropped 3 bases and J dropped 5 bases, with 8 bases sitting between them. The CDR3 loop reads CASSPGTRNTIYF. CDR3 sequence (DNA): TGTGCCAGCTCACCCGGGACGCGAAACACCATATATTTT.

J is TRBJ1-5 and V is TRBV6-5; 8 nucleotides match TRBD1. Unmatched junction bases numbered 10, after V lost 6 bases and J lost 6 bases. The CDR3 has 15 residues. The germline CDR1 and CDR2 sequences are MNHEY and SVGAGI. As DNA, the CDR3 is TGTGCCAGCAGCAATCCGGACAGGGCGGTTCAGCCCCAGCATTTT. Protein sequence: CASSNPDRAVQPQHF.

The V gene is TRBV5-1, the J gene TRBJ2-3; D is perhaps TRBD2 (6 bases). Trimming shortened V by 1 base and J by 14 bases, and 20 bases separated the two germline ends. Germline lookup yields CDR1 SGHRS and CDR2 YFSETQ. This CDR3 has 14 amino acids. The CDR3 sequence is CASSLSRDSIRGYF. CDR3 DNA: TGCGCCAGCAGCTTGTCCCGGGACTCTATCCGGGGGTATTTT. The variable domain in full, with the rest retrieved from reference TRBV5-1 and TRBJ2-3, is KAGVTQTPRYLIKTRGQQVTLSCSPISGHRSVSWYQQTPGQGLQFLFEYFSETQRNKGNFPGRFSGRQFSNSRSEMNVSTLELGDSALYLCASSLSRDSIRGYFGPGTRLTVL.

This clone was seen more than once but under ten times. This sequence joins TRBV3-1 (or the pseudogene TRBV3-2) and TRBJ1-2, with D hard to call. Trimming removed 6 bases from V and 2 bases from J, with 10 bases in between. The CDR3 runs to 13 residues. Germline V lookup: CDR1 LGHDT, CDR2 YNNKEL (reference sequence). CDR3 nucleotide sequence: TGTGCCAGCAGTCCATCCGGGAACTATGGCTACACCTTC. Residues: CASSPSGNYGYTF.

The chain couples TRBV3-1 (or the pseudogene TRBV3-2) to TRBJ2-6; D is unclear. The CDR3 consists of 14 residues. The V end lost 3 bases, the J end lost 0 bases, and 3 bases lay between the germline ends. Per the germline V gene, CDR1 is LGHDT and CDR2 is YNNKEL (reference sequence). CDR3 sequence reads: CASSQSSGANVLTF. CDR3 DNA sequence: TGTGCCAGCAGCCAGAGCTCTGGGGCCAACGTCCTGACTTTC.

This rearrangement joins TRBV5-1 to TRBJ1-4; D perhaps matches TRBD1 (6 bases). In germline, CDR1 is SGHRS, CDR2 YFSETQ. V lost 2 bases and J lost 8, with 16 bases in between. CDR3 length: 15 amino acids. The CDR3: CASSLDRRSGEKLFF. The DNA of the CDR3 is TGCGCCAGCAGCTTAGACAGGCGCTCTGGCGAAAAACTGTTTTTT.

CDR3 coding DNA: TGTGCCAGTAGTATGGACAGACTCACAGATACGCAGTATTTT. Translating it yields CASSMDRLTDTQYF. The chain uses TRBV19 and TRBJ2-3, with D maybe TRBD1 (6 bases). Germline lookup yields CDR1 LNHDA and CDR2 SQIVND (reference sequence). The ends were cut back, 3 bases at V and 2 bases at J, with 9 bases in the middle. The CDR3 is made up of 14 amino acids.

V and J are TRBV5-1 and TRBJ2-1, with 12 bases identical to TRBD2. Germline-derived CDR1 and CDR2 are SGHRS and YFSETQ. J lost 4 bases, V lost 2 bases, and 1 base had no gene match. The length of the CDR3 is 15 residues. Here the CDR3 DNA reads TGCGCCAGCAGCTTTACTAGCGGGGGGTACAATGAGCAGTTCTTC. As protein: CASSFTSGGYNEQFF.

There are a few counts of this clone. The V and J genes are TRBV12-5 and TRBJ1-6, with 7 bases matching TRBD1. The V gene end was trimmed by 1 base and the J gene end by 10 bases; junction bases not matched to a gene: 1. CDR1 and CDR2 (germline): LGHNT, FRNRAP. CDR3 length equals 13 residues. The CDR3 reads CASGLDRGSPLHF. The CDR3 DNA is TGTGCTAGTGGTTTGGACAGGGGATCACCCCTCCACTTT.

This rearrangement joins TRBV7-2 to TRBJ2-1, with a tentative D call TRBD1 (5 bases). CDR1 is SGHTA and CDR2 is FQGNSA in the germline V gene. Deletions cut 5 bases from V and 4 bases from J, with 15 bases between. The CDR3 totals 15 residues. This CDR3 reads CASSRRIQEYNEQFF. The CDR3, as DNA: TGTGCCAGCAGCCGGCGAATACAGGAGTACAATGAGCAGTTCTTC. Filled out from reference TRBV7-2 and TRBJ2-1, the complete variable domain reads GAGVSQSPSNKVTEKGKDVELRCDPISGHTALYWYRQSLGQGLEFLIYFQGNSAPDKSGLPSDRFSAERTGGSVSTLTIQRTQQEDSAVYLCASSRRIQEYNEQFFGPGTRLTVL.